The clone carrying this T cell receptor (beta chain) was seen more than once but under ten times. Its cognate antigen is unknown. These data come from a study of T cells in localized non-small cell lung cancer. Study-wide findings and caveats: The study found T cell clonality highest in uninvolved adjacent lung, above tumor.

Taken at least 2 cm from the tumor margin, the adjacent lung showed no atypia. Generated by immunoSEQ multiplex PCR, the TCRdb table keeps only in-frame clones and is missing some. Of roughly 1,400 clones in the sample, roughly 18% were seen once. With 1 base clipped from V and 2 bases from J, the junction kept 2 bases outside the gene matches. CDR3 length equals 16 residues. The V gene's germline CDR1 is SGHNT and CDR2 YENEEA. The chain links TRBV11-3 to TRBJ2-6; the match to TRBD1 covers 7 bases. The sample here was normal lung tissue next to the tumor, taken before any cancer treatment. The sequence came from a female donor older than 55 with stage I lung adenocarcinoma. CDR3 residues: CASSLVGGPGANVLTF. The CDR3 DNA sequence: TGTGCCAGCAGCTTAGTAGGGGGCCCTGGGGCCAACGTCCTGACTTTC.